The clone carrying this T cell receptor beta chain appeared once. Its antigen is not known. The sample belongs to a study of shared clonotypes between healthy human individuals. Overall study: Donor composition was a couple of women and three men, aged 18 to 49.

Overall study findings and caveats: Sharing of clonotypes among donors was expected to vary with sequencing depth.

Researchers drew on roughly 84 million PBMCs for genomic DNA from unsorted samples. V was trimmed by 3 bases and J by 4 bases, leaving 10 bases between them. This CDR3 has 13 residues. The germline CDR1 and CDR2 sequences are GTSNPN and SVGIG (reference sequence). Sequencing used immunoSEQ multiplex PCR; TCRdb keeps in-frame clones, though not all of them. The sample lists some 490,000 clones; around 80% were seen once. The V call is TRBV30, the J call TRBJ2-1, with D perhaps TRBD2 (6 bases). The sequence derives from a middle-aged woman in good health. Some clones in this sample may be carry-over from other donors' samples. The sample consisted of PBMCs. CDR3 DNA sequence: TGTGCCTGGAGCCGGGACTCTTACAATGAGCAGTTCTTC. It specifies CAWSRDSYNEQFF.